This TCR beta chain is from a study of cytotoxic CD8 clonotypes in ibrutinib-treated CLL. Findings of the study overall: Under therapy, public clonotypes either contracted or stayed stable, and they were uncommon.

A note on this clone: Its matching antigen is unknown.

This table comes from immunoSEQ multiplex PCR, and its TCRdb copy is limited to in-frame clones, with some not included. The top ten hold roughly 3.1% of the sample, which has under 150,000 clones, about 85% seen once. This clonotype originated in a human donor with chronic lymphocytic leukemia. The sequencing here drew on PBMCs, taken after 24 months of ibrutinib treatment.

The DNA for the CDR3 is TGCGCCAGCAGCTTGTATCAGGGCTACGAGCAGTACTTC. It specifies CASSLYQGYEQYF. The V and J genes are TRBV5-1 and TRBJ2-7; D might be TRBD1 (5 bases). This CDR3 is 13 amino acids long. The germline gives CDR1 SGHRS, CDR2 YFSETQ. V lost 1 base and J lost 3, with 8 bases in between.